This TCR beta chain was recovered during a study of T cells after yellow fever vaccination. Study as a whole: Some fractions had low cell numbers, and these were prepared with SMART-Seq v4 Ultra Low Input.

The CDR3 is made up of 14 amino acids. From germline, CDR1 is DFQATT and CDR2 SNEGSKA (reference sequence). Trimming took 7 bases from V and 1 from J; bases not matched to a gene: 8. On this clonotype itself: Its antigen is currently unknown.

Study results and caveats: CD4 and CD8 compartments shared a small share of clonotypes, likely from convergent recombination. Post-booster repertoires contained most primary-vaccination clones again (approximately 97% CD4, approximately 88% CD8).

UMIs were added to TCR cDNA along with a universal primer site when it was made by 5'RACE template switching. Each CDR3 protein gets one entry after TCRdb re-called the 5' RACE reads with MiXCR. The repertoire holds about 400,000 distinct CDR3 sequences, 6.2% seen once, with 15% in the top ten. The chain uses TRBV20-1 and TRBJ2-3; 7 bases match TRBD2. The receptor was derived from a man between 25 and 39 years old who received the YFV17D yellow fever vaccine. The sequences come from PBMCs, collected 5 days after the yellow fever booster vaccination. The CDR3 DNA is TGCAGTGAAAGGGTCCGGGGGGGCACAGATACGCAGTATTTT. Amino acid sequence: CSERVRGGTDTQYF.